This T cell receptor beta chain derives from a study of Graves' ophthalmopathy and Graves' hyperthyroidism. Scientists amplified the TCR beta CDR3 regions from RNA transcripts. The first-round RT-PCR employed HTBI primers together with the Qiagen OneStep RT-PCR kit. A multiplex PCR was then performed as the second round. TCRdb re-derived calls from the multiplex PCR reads in MiXCR, one entry per CDR3 protein. This sample has 600,000 to 950,000 distinct CDR3 sequences, with 40% found just once. This clonotype was found many times. CDR3 length equals 11 residues. Germline assignment: CDR1 SQVTM and CDR2 ANQGSEA.

Source material: peripheral blood. The clonotype originates from an adult man with Graves' ophthalmopathy. The chain links TRBV29-1 to TRBJ1-5, with 7 positions matching TRBD1. DNA for the CDR3: TGCAACGGGACAGTTAGACAGCCCCAGCATTTT. Translation gives CNGTVRQPQHF.